This T cell receptor beta chain was found in a study of cytotoxic CD8 clonotypes in ibrutinib-treated CLL. Overall study context: Collecting the response samples happened after a median roughly eleven months of treatment, with a range of 6 to 36.

Sequencing was designed to attain a depth spanning 1 in 200,000 to 1 in 1 million T cells. Clones were read by immunoSEQ multiplex PCR, and TCRdb kept only the in-frame ones, dropping some. The table records 11,000 to 15,000 clones, roughly 50% of them present only once. The germline V gene has CDR1 SQVTM and CDR2 ANQGSEA. The CDR3 has 13 residues. V lost 6 bases, J lost 4 bases, and 16 bases lay in between. Cryopreserved PBMCs supplied approximately 1.9 micrograms of genomic DNA for TCR beta libraries. The sample here was PBMCs, taken at a roughly 25-month disease-progression time point, from a patient treated with ibrutinib. The origin of this receptor is a human donor with chronic lymphocytic leukemia. V and J are TRBV29-1 and TRBJ2-7; possible D gene TRBD2, 6 bases. In DNA form, the CDR3 reads TGCAGCGTGGGACTGACGACGTCGTACGAGCAGTACTTC. Translating it yields CSVGLTTSYEQYF.